This T cell receptor (beta chain) was retrieved from a study of shared clonotypes between healthy human individuals. The data were produced by immunoSEQ multiplex PCR, yet TCRdb's version contains in-frame clones alone and is incomplete. In the table there are about 1 million clones, about 80% of which are singletons. CDR1 and CDR2 (germline): SGDLS, YYNGEE. The CDR3 extends over 15 amino acids. V was pared by 1 base and J by 1 base, with 8 bases between. What was sequenced was memory CD4+ T cells from PBMCs. The subset denotes: CD45RA-negative fraction. The rearrangement links TRBV9 to TRBJ1-4; the D is unclear. The origin of this receptor is a man aged 18-30 years in good health. Some clones in this sample may be carry-over from other donors' samples. CDR3 sequence (DNA): TGTGCCAGCAGCGTACGGGCGGTAACTAATGAAAAACTGTTTTTT. Protein: CASSVRAVTNEKLFF.